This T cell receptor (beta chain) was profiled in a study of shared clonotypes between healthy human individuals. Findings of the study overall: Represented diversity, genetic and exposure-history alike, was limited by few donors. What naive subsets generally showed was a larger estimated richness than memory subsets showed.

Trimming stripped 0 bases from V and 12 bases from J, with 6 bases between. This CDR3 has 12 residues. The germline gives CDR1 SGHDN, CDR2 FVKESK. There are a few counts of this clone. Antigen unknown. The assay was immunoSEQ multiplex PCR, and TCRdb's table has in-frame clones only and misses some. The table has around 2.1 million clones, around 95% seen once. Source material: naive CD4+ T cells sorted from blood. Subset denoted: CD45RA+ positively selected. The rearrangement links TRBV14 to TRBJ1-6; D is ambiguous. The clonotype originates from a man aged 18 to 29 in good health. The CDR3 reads CASSQDRGPLHF. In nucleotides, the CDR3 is TGTGCCAGCAGCCAAGATCGAGGACCCCTCCACTTT.